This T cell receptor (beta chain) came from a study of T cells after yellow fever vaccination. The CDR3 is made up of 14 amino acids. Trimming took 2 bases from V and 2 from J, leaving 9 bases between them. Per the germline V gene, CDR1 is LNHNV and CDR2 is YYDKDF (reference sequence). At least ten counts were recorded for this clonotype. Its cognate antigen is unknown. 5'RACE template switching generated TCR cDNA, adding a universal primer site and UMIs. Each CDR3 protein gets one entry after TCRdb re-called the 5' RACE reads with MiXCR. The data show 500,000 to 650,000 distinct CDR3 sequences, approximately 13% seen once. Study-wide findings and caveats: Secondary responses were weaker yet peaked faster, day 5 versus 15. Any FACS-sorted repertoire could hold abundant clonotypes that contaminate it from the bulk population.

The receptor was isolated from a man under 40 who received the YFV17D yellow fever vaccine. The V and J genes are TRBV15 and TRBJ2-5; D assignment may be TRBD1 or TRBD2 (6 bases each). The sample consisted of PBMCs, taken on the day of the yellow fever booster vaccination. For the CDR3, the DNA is TGTGCCACCAGCAGAAGGGGGGTACAAGAGACCCAGTACTTC. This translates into CATSRRGVQETQYF.